The next 26 T cell receptor beta chains were all read from a single sample in a study of CD8+ T cells in alopecia areata (dated by TCRdb to 2017 to 2018). The receptor library was made with the immunoSEQ multiplex PCR assay. RNA was extracted from all samples and reverse transcribed into cDNA as template for TCR sequencing. Here the immuneACCESS table is served through TCRdb, limited to in-frame sequences with V and J called. Missing clones are a known gap in these copies; in checked studies unresolved V genes cover under half, and the rest lacks a known reason. This sample lists 100,000 to 150,000 clones; around two fifths were detected once. The top ten constitute approximately 3% of the sample. Sequencing input: CD4+ T cells sorted from blood. Receptors originate from a human donor with alopecia areata.

The rearrangement uses TRBV29-1 and TRBJ2-5; 8 bases are a match to TRBD1. The J segment lost 4 bases and the V segment lost 7 bases, leaving 8 bases of the junction unmatched. Germline V CDR1 and CDR2: SQVTM, ANQGSEA. The CDR3 spans 13 residues. CDR3: CSAEQGAGETQYF. For the CDR3, the DNA is TGCAGCGCCGAGCAGGGGGCAGGAGAGACCCAGTACTTC.

The chain is built from TRBV5-4 and TRBJ2-2; tentatively, D is TRBD1 (6 bases). This CDR3 has 16 residues. Trimming pared 0 bases from V and 0 bases from J, leaving 9 bases between. The V gene's germline CDR1 is SGHNT and CDR2 YYREEE (reference sequence). CDR3 sequence (DNA): TGTGCCAGCAGCTTGGGACAGGATCCGAACACCGGGGAGCTGTTTTTT. Encoded protein: CASSLGQDPNTGELFF.

The V gene is TRBV28, the J gene TRBJ1-1; 8 nucleotides align to TRBD1. Germline V gives CDR1 MDHEN, CDR2 SYDVKM. Trimming took 4 bases from V and 1 from J; bases not matched to a gene: 5. This CDR3 is built from 15 residues. The CDR3 spells CASSSWTGKNTEAFF. CDR3 nucleotide sequence: TGTGCCAGCAGTTCTTGGACAGGGAAGAACACTGAAGCTTTCTTT.

Only a few counts were recorded for this clone. This chain joins TRBV29-1 and TRBJ2-5; the D is unclear. Germline V CDR1 and CDR2: SQVTM, ANQGSEA. This CDR3 comprises 13 residues. Trimming pared 6 bases from V and 7 bases from J, leaving 18 bases between. The DNA for the CDR3 is TGCAGCGTGGCTGATTCAAGAGACGGGACCCAGTACTTC. Amino acids: CSVADSRDGTQYF.

This chain joins TRBV5-1 and TRBJ1-1; D gene unclear. The CDR3 loop spans 14 amino acids. Trimming left V 0 bases short and J 3 bases short, with 9 bases between. The germline CDR1 and CDR2 sequences are SGHRS and YFSETQ. The CDR3 reads CASSLGRLDTEAFF. CDR3 DNA sequence: TGCGCCAGCAGCTTGGGAAGGCTAGACACTGAAGCTTTCTTT.

This clone has only a few counts. The chain employs TRBV29-1 and TRBJ1-2; perhaps TRBD1 as D (5 bases). CDR3 length equals 13 residues. CDR1 and CDR2 from the germline V gene are SQVTM and ANQGSEA. Trimming pared 6 bases from V and 7 bases from J, leaving 18 bases between. DNA for the CDR3: TGCAGCGTGGGGACTCCCGGGGCTCGTGGCTACACCTTC. It yields the protein CSVGTPGARGYTF.

This chain connects TRBV7-3 to TRBJ2-5, with 7 bases fitting TRBD2. The V gene's germline CDR1 is SGHTA and CDR2 FQGTGA. The J segment lost 7 bases and the V segment lost 4 bases, leaving 6 bases of the junction unmatched. The CDR3 spans 13 residues. The CDR3 DNA reads as TGTGCCAGCAGCTATGGACCGGGAGGGACCCAGTACTTC. Translated, it gives CASSYGPGGTQYF.

The V call is TRBV6-5, the J call TRBJ2-7; D possibly corresponds to TRBD1 (5 bases). V was shortened by 4 bases and J by 2 bases, with 12 bases between the two germline ends. The CDR3 contains 14 residues. The germline gives CDR1 MNHEY, CDR2 SVGAGI. CDR3 DNA: TGTGCCAGCAGTTCCGATGACAGAACCTACGAGCAGTACTTC. Translation: CASSSDDRTYEQYF.

The J gene is TRBJ2-3, the V gene TRBV9; the D gene could be TRBD1 or TRBD2 (6 bases each). Trimming left V 4 bases short and J 3 bases short, with 21 bases between. In germline, CDR1 is SGDLS, CDR2 YYNGEE. This CDR3 spans 17 amino acids. The CDR3 DNA reads as TGTGCCAGCAGCCTAGACCCCCCCGGGGGCTTGACAGATACGCAGTATTTT. It translates to CASSLDPPGGLTDTQYF.

V and J are TRBV6-5 and TRBJ2-1; D is unclear. Germline CDR1 reads MNHEY; CDR2 reads SVGAGI. V shed 0 bases and J shed 3 bases, with 6 bases lying between them. This CDR3 has 14 amino acids. CDR3 DNA: TGTGCCAGCAGTTACTCCGAGAGCTACAATGAGCAGTTCTTC. Encoded protein: CASSYSESYNEQFF.

The V and J genes are TRBV29-1 and TRBJ1-2; D gene ambiguous. The V end was cut by 0 bases, the J end by 8 bases, with 19 bases between. From germline, CDR1 is SQVTM and CDR2 ANQGSEA. The CDR3 spans 15 residues. In nucleotides, the CDR3 is TGCAGCGTTGAAGATACTTTCGGCACTAGGGCAGGCTACACCTTC. Translated: CSVEDTFGTRAGYTF.

The V and J genes are TRBV29-1 and TRBJ2-2; 7 bases agree with TRBD1. Trimming took 4 bases from V and 4 from J; bases not matched to a gene: 6. The CDR3 has 14 residues. Germline V gives CDR1 SQVTM, CDR2 ANQGSEA. CDR3 nucleotides: TGCAGCGTTGGAAAGGGGGCTGGCACCGGGGAGCTGTTTTTT. Encoded protein: CSVGKGAGTGELFF.

This clone was counted between two and nine times. The J gene is TRBJ2-5, the V gene TRBV7-9, with 7 bases that match TRBD2. This CDR3 is 13 amino acids long. Germline V CDR1 and CDR2: SEHNR, FQNEAQ (reference sequence). The J segment lost 5 bases and the V segment lost 6 bases, leaving 6 bases of the junction unmatched. The CDR3 is CASRPTSAETQYF. Here the CDR3 DNA reads TGTGCCAGCAGACCTACTAGCGCGGAGACCCAGTACTTC.

This clone was recorded only once. The rearrangement links TRBV6-5 to TRBJ2-7; 7 positions agree with TRBD1. Germline CDR1 is MNHEY and CDR2 is SVGAGI. CDR3 length: 13 amino acids. V was clipped by 8 bases and J by 2 bases; unmatched bases: 6. This CDR3 reads CASGRDSPYEQYF. In nucleotides, the CDR3 is TGTGCCAGCGGCCGGGACAGTCCCTACGAGCAGTACTTC.

The chain has TRBV5-6 and TRBJ2-2; D is ambiguous. Germline V gives CDR1 SGHDT, CDR2 YYEEEE. Trimming removed 1 base at V and 2 bases at J, with 6 bases between. This CDR3 contains 14 residues. CDR3 protein: CASSLLPNTGELFF. The CDR3 DNA is TGTGCCAGCAGCTTGTTGCCCAACACCGGGGAGCTGTTTTTT.

This clone was counted only a few times. The chain is built from TRBV7-9 and TRBJ2-3; D is unresolved. From germline, CDR1 is SEHNR and CDR2 FQNEAQ (reference sequence). Trimming cost V 3 bases and J 4 bases, with 8 bases left between them. The CDR3 sequence is 13 residues long. The CDR3 coding sequence is TGTGCCAGCAGCTTCCGAAGCCCAGATACGCAGTATTTT. Translating it yields CASSFRSPDTQYF.

This clone was seen only a few times. The chain uses TRBV29-1 and TRBJ2-1; D tentatively fits TRBD1 or TRBD2 (5 bases each). Looked up from germline, CDR1 is SQVTM and CDR2 is ANQGSEA. The germline V and J ends were trimmed by 5 bases and 6 bases, with 11 bases remaining between them. The CDR3 extends over 12 amino acids. CDR3 in DNA: TGCAGCGTTAGGTGGGGGAGCAATGAGCAGTTCTTC. It yields the protein CSVRWGSNEQFF.

This sequence joins TRBV7-2 and TRBJ2-1; tentatively, D is TRBD2 (7 bases). Germline V gene data show CDR1 as SGHTA and CDR2 as FQGNSA. The germline V and J ends were trimmed by 3 bases and 11 bases, with 11 bases remaining between them. The CDR3 is 12 residues long. CDR3 in DNA: TGTGCCAGCAGCTTGAGCGGGACAAAGCAGTTCTTC. Amino acids: CASSLSGTKQFF.

The chain employs TRBV6-5 and TRBJ2-2, with D uncertain. CDR1 is MNHEY, CDR2 SVGAGI, per germline. The CDR3 contains 12 residues. Trimming removed 5 bases at V and 6 bases at J, with 7 bases between. The DNA of the CDR3 is TGTGCCAGCAGTATACTACCCGGGGAGCTGTTTTTT. This translates into CASSILPGELFF.

As to this clone: In the same sample, other DNA sequences code for this CDR3. This sequence joins TRBV30 and TRBJ1-5, with unresolved D. The CDR3 covers 13 residues. CDR1 GTSNPN and CDR2 SVGIG come from the germline V gene (reference sequence). The V end was cut by 0 bases, the J end by 6 bases, with 9 bases between. Written as DNA, the CDR3 is TGTGCCTGGAGTGTACGGAGTGGTCAGCCCCAGCATTTT. This codes for CAWSVRSGQPQHF.

The chain uses TRBV7-2 and TRBJ2-6; D remains unclear. This CDR3 has 16 amino acids. Trimming cost V 7 bases and J 0 bases, with 13 bases left between them. Per the germline V gene, CDR1 is SGHTA and CDR2 is FQGNSA. DNA of the CDR3: TGTGCCAGCACCAAGTCGGTAGACTCTGGGGCCAACGTCCTGACTTTC. Protein product: CASTKSVDSGANVLTF.

As to this clone: Within the sample, other DNA sequences also encode this same CDR3. The chain recombines TRBV30 with TRBJ1-2, with D uncertain. Germline CDR1 reads GTSNPN; CDR2 reads SVGIG (reference sequence). V was pared by 0 bases and J by 4 bases, with 3 bases between. The CDR3 is 11 residues long. The CDR3, as DNA: TGTGCCTGGAGTGTTTCCTATGGCTACACCTTC. Translated, it gives CAWSVSYGYTF. Full variable domain (missing parts from reference TRBV30 and TRBJ1-2): SQTIHQWPATLVQPVGSPLSLECTVEGTSNPNLYWYRQAAGRGLQLLFYSVGIGQISSEVPQNLSASRPQDRQFILSSKKLLLSDSGFYLCAWSVSYGYTFGSGTRLTVV.

This CDR3 reads CASSQAAEQGLYEQYF. DNA of the CDR3: TGTGCCAGCAGCCAAGCCGCGGAACAGGGCCTATACGAGCAGTACTTC. The chain links TRBV4-2 to TRBJ2-7, with a possible D match to TRBD1 (6 bases). CDR1 LGHNA and CDR2 YNFKEQ come from the germline V gene. CDR3 size: 16 residues. V was pared by 1 base and J by 4 bases, with 17 bases between.

This chain links TRBV23-1 with TRBJ2-7; tentative D call: TRBD2 (5 bases). TRBV23-1 is recorded as an ORF, its role being uncertain. The CDR3 has 15 residues. V lost 7 bases and J 4 bases, leaving 20 bases between the germline ends. In DNA form, the CDR3 reads TGCGCCAGCACTCGCCGGGCCAGGAAGCGGTACGAGCAGTACTTC. Residues: CASTRRARKRYEQYF.

The rearrangement uses TRBV5-1 and TRBJ1-2; 9 nucleotides match TRBD1. This CDR3 has 15 amino acids. The V and J ends lost 4 bases and 3 bases, in that order; junction bases with no gene match: 7. Germline V gene data show CDR1 as SGHRS and CDR2 as YFSETQ. The CDR3: CASSPTTGGDYGYTF. CDR3 sequence (DNA): TGCGCCAGCAGCCCGACGACAGGGGGAGACTATGGCTACACCTTC.

The genes are TRBV5-4 and TRBJ2-3, with D uncertain. Trimming stripped 0 bases from V and 6 bases from J, with 14 bases between. CDR1 is SGHNT and CDR2 is YYREEE in the germline V gene (reference sequence). The CDR3 covers 15 residues. In DNA, the CDR3 is TGTGCCAGCAGCTTGGGGGCTCTAGGCTTGGATACGCAGTATTTT. Residues: CASSLGALGLDTQYF.